These 27 T cell receptor beta chains share one sample of origin, sequenced in a study of blood T cell repertoires in COVID-19. Libraries were prepared by immunoSEQ multiplex PCR; TCRdb keeps only in-frame clonotypes and omits some of them. The sample lists about 120,000 clones; about 79% were seen once. Specimen: peripheral blood. The receptor set was obtained from a man in his forties or fifties with active or convalescent COVID-19.

This clone has only a few counts. V is TRBV12-3 or TRBV12-4 and J is TRBJ1-1; D perhaps matches TRBD1 (6 bases). The V and J ends lost 7 bases and 5 bases respectively, with 11 bases between them. The CDR3 contains 12 residues. The CDR3 region is CASTGVGTEAFF. Written as DNA, the CDR3 is TGTGCCAGCACAGGGGTTGGTACTGAAGCTTTCTTT.

The chain joins TRBV30 to TRBJ1-2; the D gene is possibly TRBD1 (5 bases). There are 14 residues in the CDR3. The germline gives CDR1 GTSNPN, CDR2 SVGIG (reference sequence). Between the trimmed V and J ends, which lost 0 bases and 11 bases, there was a span of 19 bases. The CDR3 loop reads CAWSVRGWAVRYTF. The CDR3 DNA reads as TGTGCCTGGAGTGTAAGGGGTTGGGCCGTTCGATACACCTTC.

This sequence joins TRBV6-2 or TRBV6-3 and TRBJ1-2; 9 bases line up with TRBD1. This CDR3 is built from 16 residues. V shed 5 bases, J shed 5 bases, and the junction held 12 bases outside the gene matches. The germline CDR1 and CDR2 sequences are MNHEY and SVGEGT. DNA for the CDR3: TGTGCCAGCAGTCTATTCCTTGGGACAGGGACGTATGGCTACACCTTC. Its translation: CASSLFLGTGTYGYTF.

This sequence joins TRBV14 and TRBJ1-1; no reliable D call. The CDR3 loop spans 13 amino acids. Germline V CDR1 and CDR2: SGHDN, FVKESK. The ends were cut back, 4 bases at V and 7 bases at J, with 13 bases in the middle. The CDR3 sequence is CASSRPGVIEAFF. CDR3 DNA: TGTGCCAGCAGCCGCCCGGGTGTGATTGAAGCTTTCTTT.

The rearrangement uses TRBV19 and TRBJ1-1; 7 bases agree with TRBD1. Germline V gene data show CDR1 as LNHDA and CDR2 as SQIVND (reference sequence). V lost 4 bases and J lost 4; bases outside the gene matches: 3. The CDR3 contains 13 residues. The chain's CDR3 is CASSRNRGTEAFF. In DNA form, the CDR3 reads TGTGCCAGTAGTAGAAACAGGGGCACTGAAGCTTTCTTT.

Worth noting for this clone: Other DNA sequences in the same sample also yield this CDR3. The chain has TRBV19 and TRBJ1-5; no reliable D call. Germline CDR1 reads LNHDA; CDR2 reads SQIVND (reference sequence). This CDR3 region has 13 residues. V lost 6 bases, J lost 2 bases, and 8 bases lay in between. For the CDR3, the DNA is TGTGCCAGTAGCCGCCAGGGCAATCAGCCCCAGCATTTT. As protein: CASSRQGNQPQHF. Complete variable domain (other parts from reference TRBV19 and TRBJ1-5): DGGITQSPKYLFRKEGQNVTLSCEQNLNHDAMYWYRQDPGQGLRLIYYSQIVNDFQKGDIAEGYSVSREKKESFPLTVTSAQKNPTAFYLCASSRQGNQPQHFGDGTRLSIL.

J is TRBJ1-2 and V is TRBV5-6; 7 nucleotides line up with TRBD1. In germline, CDR1 is SGHDT, CDR2 YYEEEE. With V trimmed by 5 bases and J by 4 bases, 14 bases remained unmatched. The length of the CDR3 is 16 residues. CDR3 sequence reads: CASRTTPGDSFYGYTF. CDR3 coding DNA: TGTGCCAGCAGGACCACGCCAGGGGACAGCTTCTATGGCTACACCTTC. The full variable domain, in which reference TRBV5-6 and TRBJ1-2 provide the parts outside the CDR3, is DAGVTQSPTHLIKTRGQQVTLRCSPKSGHDTVSWYQQALGQGPQFIFQYYEEEERQRGNFPDRFSGHQFPNYSSELNVNALLLGDSALYLCASRTTPGDSFYGYTFGSGTRLTVV.

The chain couples TRBV6-5 to TRBJ2-7; D remains unclear. The CDR3 sequence is 13 residues long. The V gene lost 4 bases and the J gene lost 0 bases, with 7 bases spanning the gap. Per germline, CDR1 MNHEY and CDR2 SVGAGI. The CDR3 here is CASSSLSSYEQYF. The CDR3 bases are TGTGCCAGCAGTTCGCTGAGCTCCTACGAGCAGTACTTC.

The chain links TRBV18 to TRBJ1-1, with TRBD1 matching over 12 bases. V lost 0 bases, J lost 5 bases, and 7 bases stayed unmatched. This CDR3 is built from 17 residues. Germline V lookup: CDR1 KGHSH, CDR2 LQKENI. The CDR3 loop is CASSPPGQGAVRTEAFF. The CDR3 DNA follows: TGTGCCAGCTCACCACCGGGACAGGGGGCGGTGAGGACTGAAGCTTTCTTT. Full variable domain (outside the CDR3, taken from reference TRBV18 and TRBJ1-1): NAGVMQNPRHLVRRRGQEARLRCSPMKGHSHVYWYRQLPEEGLKFMVYLQKENIIDESGMPKERFSAEFPKEGPSILRIQQVVRGDSAAYFCASSPPGQGAVRTEAFFGQGTRLTVV.

The V gene is TRBV7-3, the J gene TRBJ2-5; D might be TRBD1 (5 bases). V was cut by 1 base and J by 1 base, with 10 bases left in between. This CDR3 comprises 15 residues. CDR1 SGHTA and CDR2 FQGTGA come from the germline V gene. The CDR3 sequence is CASSLREQGQETQYF. DNA of the CDR3: TGTGCCAGCAGCTTAAGAGAGCAGGGCCAAGAGACCCAGTACTTC.

This rearrangement joins TRBV27 to TRBJ2-7; the match to TRBD1 covers 10 bases. The CDR3 has 14 amino acids. Per germline, CDR1 MNHEY and CDR2 SMNVEV (reference sequence). V was pared by 3 bases and J by 6 bases, with 5 bases of the junction left unmatched. As DNA, the CDR3 is TGTGCCAGCAGTTTTGGGACAGGGGACGTCGAGCAGTACTTC. This sequence encodes CASSFGTGDVEQYF.

This clone turned up a few times. The J gene is TRBJ2-7, the V gene TRBV5-1; tentative D call: TRBD1 (5 bases). Germline V lookup: CDR1 SGHRS, CDR2 YFSETQ. Trimming shortened V by 4 bases and J by 5 bases, and 10 bases separated the two germline ends. The CDR3 spans 12 residues. CDR3 DNA: TGCGCCAGCAGCAGGGGTAGCAACGAGCAGTACTTC. It is translated as CASSRGSNEQYF.

This clone was seen only once. V gene TRBV5-6 combines with J gene TRBJ1-2; 8 nucleotides align to TRBD1. The CDR3 is 14 amino acids. CDR1 SGHDT and CDR2 YYEEEE come from the germline V gene. V dropped 4 bases and J dropped 3; count of bases not matched to a gene: 5. The CDR3: CASSRGGQDYGYTF. The CDR3, as DNA: TGTGCCAGCAGCAGAGGGGGACAGGACTATGGCTACACCTTC.

The chain joins TRBV3-1 (or the pseudogene TRBV3-2) to TRBJ1-5; TRBD1 matches 8 bases. The trim removed 3 bases at V and 5 bases at J, leaving 12 bases unmatched. CDR1 is LGHDT, CDR2 YNNKEL, per germline (reference sequence). The CDR3 contains 17 residues. CDR3 sequence (DNA): TGTGCCAGCAGCCAGTCTACCTCCGGGACAGGTTATCAGCCCCAGCATTTT. Its translation: CASSQSTSGTGYQPQHF.

The V call is TRBV9, the J call TRBJ2-1, with TRBD2 matching 9 bases. This CDR3 region has 15 residues. The germline gives CDR1 SGDLS, CDR2 YYNGEE. V shed 3 bases, J shed 3 bases, and the junction held 4 bases outside the gene matches. CDR3 sequence reads: CASSGSGSGYNEQFF. The CDR3 DNA follows: TGTGCCAGCAGCGGTAGCGGGAGCGGCTACAATGAGCAGTTCTTC.

V and J are TRBV5-4 and TRBJ2-1; 8 nucleotides agree with TRBD1. The germline V gene has CDR1 SGHNT and CDR2 YYREEE (reference sequence). The V and J ends lost 6 bases and 7 bases, in that order; junction bases with no gene match: 15. The CDR3 extends over 16 amino acids. The CDR3 loop reads CASNKRQGANGNEQFF. In DNA, the CDR3 is TGTGCCAGCAACAAACGGCAGGGGGCGAATGGGAATGAGCAGTTCTTC.

This chain connects TRBV19 to TRBJ2-5; TRBD2 agrees at 10 bases. With 6 bases clipped from V and 2 bases from J, the junction kept 6 bases outside the gene matches. This CDR3 spans 15 amino acids. CDR1 and CDR2 from the germline V gene are LNHDA and SQIVND (reference sequence). CDR3 protein: CASRRLAGSQETQYF. The CDR3, as DNA: TGTGCCAGTAGGCGACTAGCGGGTTCTCAAGAGACCCAGTACTTC. Full variable domain (rest looked up from reference TRBV19 and TRBJ2-5): DGGITQSPKYLFRKEGQNVTLSCEQNLNHDAMYWYRQDPGQGLRLIYYSQIVNDFQKGDIAEGYSVSREKKESFPLTVTSAQKNPTAFYLCASRRLAGSQETQYFGPGTRLLVL.

V gene TRBV12-3 or TRBV12-4 combines with J gene TRBJ1-2; D not resolved. Trimming took 1 base from V and 4 from J, leaving 4 bases between them. The CDR3 is made up of 12 amino acids. CDR3 sequence reads: CASSLGSYGYTF. The CDR3 DNA reads TGTGCCAGCAGTTTAGGGAGCTATGGCTACACCTTC.

V usage is TRBV18 and J usage is TRBJ1-1; maybe TRBD1 (6 bases). The CDR3 totals 16 residues. Germline lookup yields CDR1 KGHSH and CDR2 LQKENI. V shed 1 base and J shed 5 bases, with 17 bases lying between them. The CDR3: CASSPLEVGRGTEAFF. CDR3 coding DNA: TGTGCCAGCTCACCACTAGAGGTCGGGAGGGGGACTGAAGCTTTCTTT.

In this sample, this clone turned up once. V is TRBV5-6 and J is TRBJ1-4; D is ambiguous. The V end was cut by 4 bases, the J end by 8 bases, with 15 bases between. CDR3 length: 14 amino acids. Germline-derived CDR1 and CDR2 are SGHDT and YYEEEE. The DNA of the CDR3 is TGTGCCAGCAGCCTGGCGGTGACGAGGGAAAAACTGTTTTTT. Its protein product is CASSLAVTREKLFF.

The V gene is TRBV6-1, the J gene TRBJ1-5; D is uncertain. Between the trimmed V and J ends, which lost 1 base and 0 bases, there was a span of 10 bases. Germline CDR1 and CDR2: MNHNS and SASEGT. The CDR3 consists of 16 residues. In DNA form, the CDR3 reads TGTGCCAGCAGTGAAGGCGTTACAGATAGCAATCAGCCCCAGCATTTT. As protein: CASSEGVTDSNQPQHF.

The DNA for the CDR3 is TGTGCCAGCAGTTCCGGGCTAGCGGGCACCTACGAGCAGTACTTC. This sequence encodes CASSSGLAGTYEQYF. The V and J genes are TRBV27 and TRBJ2-7, with 8 nucleotides matching TRBD2. J gave up 2 bases and V 4 bases, and 7 bases lay outside the gene matches. Germline V CDR1 and CDR2: MNHEY, SMNVEV (reference sequence). The CDR3 covers 15 residues.

The chain combines TRBV5-1 with TRBJ1-1; 8 bases align to TRBD1. CDR1 and CDR2 from the germline V gene are SGHRS and YFSETQ. The CDR3 sequence is 16 residues long. J gave up 5 bases and V 0 bases, and 9 bases lay outside the gene matches. This chain's CDR3 is CASSLELGTGGTEAFF. The CDR3, as DNA: TGCGCCAGCAGCTTGGAGTTGGGGACAGGAGGGACTGAAGCTTTCTTT.

The CDR3 loop is CASIAAGGLNTGELFF. CDR3 coding DNA: TGTGCCAGTATTGCAGCGGGGGGGCTGAACACCGGGGAGCTGTTTTTT. The rearrangement joins TRBV19 to TRBJ2-2, with TRBD2 matching over 10 bases. V gave up 7 bases and J gave up 1 base; unmatched junction bases: 6. Germline V CDR1 and CDR2: LNHDA, SQIVND (reference sequence). The CDR3 is made up of 16 amino acids.

CDR3 bases: TGTGCCAGCAGCTTAGGCGTGGAGTCGGGGGGGAAAGCTTTCTTT. Translation: CASSLGVESGGKAFF. V is TRBV7-8 and J is TRBJ1-1, with D possibly being TRBD1 (5 bases). V dropped 1 base and J dropped 9 bases, with 18 bases sitting between them. The germline V gene has CDR1 SGHVS and CDR2 FQNEAQ. The CDR3 loop spans 15 amino acids. Variable domain in full (rest from reference TRBV7-8 and TRBJ1-1): GAGVSQSPRYKVAKRGQDVALRCDPISGHVSLFWYQQALGQGPEFLTYFQNEAQLDKSGLPSDRFFAERPEGSVSTLKIQRTQQEDSAVYLCASSLGVESGGKAFFGQGTRLTVV.

The genes are TRBV6-5 and TRBJ2-7, with 7 nucleotides matching TRBD1. Germline CDR1 is MNHEY and CDR2 is SVGAGI. V was pared by 7 bases and J by 6 bases, with 6 bases of the junction left unmatched. The length of the CDR3 is 12 residues. For the CDR3, the DNA is TGTGCCAGCACCCCGACAGGGCTCGAGCAGTACTTC. Its translation: CASTPTGLEQYF.

This CDR3 is CASSWTSGIGDEQFF. The DNA for the CDR3 is TGTGCCAGCAGCTGGACTAGCGGGATAGGGGATGAGCAGTTCTTC. The chain recombines TRBV7-2 with TRBJ2-1; 12 bases match TRBD2. J was trimmed by 8 bases and V by 4 bases; bases with no gene match: 6. This CDR3 is 15 amino acids long. The germline gives CDR1 SGHTA, CDR2 FQGNSA.